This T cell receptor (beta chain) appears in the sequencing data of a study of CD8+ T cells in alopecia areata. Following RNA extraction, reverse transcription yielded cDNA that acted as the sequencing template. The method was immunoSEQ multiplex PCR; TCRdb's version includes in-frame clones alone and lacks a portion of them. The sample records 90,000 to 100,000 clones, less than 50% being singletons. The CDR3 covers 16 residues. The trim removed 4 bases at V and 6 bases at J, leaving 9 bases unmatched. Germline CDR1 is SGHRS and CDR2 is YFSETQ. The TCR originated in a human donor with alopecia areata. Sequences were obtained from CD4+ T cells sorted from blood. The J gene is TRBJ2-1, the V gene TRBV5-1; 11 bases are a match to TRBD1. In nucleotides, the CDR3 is TGCGCCAGCAGCCCGGGACAGGGGGACCTCATCAATGAGCAGTTCTTC. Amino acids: CASSPGQGDLINEQFF.